What follows describes a single T cell receptor (beta chain). Antigen unknown. Its ends do not fully match the called genes, so a read error is possible. The entry originates in a study of T-cell reconstitution after alpha-beta-depleted transplantation in children. Unique molecular identifiers were incorporated during preparation of the TCRbeta library. TCRdb reprocessed the PCR reads with MiXCR, giving one entry per CDR3 protein. The table records 200,000 or so distinct CDR3 sequences, 6.3% of them present only once. General study points: Day-60 TCRbeta diversity that was high in some patients was derived from surviving recipient T cells and thymic progenitors. Reported findings indicate that, about two months after transplant, alpha-beta T cells came from several hundred expanded clones, which were derived from non-depleted graft cells.

CDR1 is LGHDT and CDR2 is YNNKEL in the germline V gene (reference sequence). The CDR3 contains 18 residues. Sequenced here: PBMCs, sampled before TCRalphabeta/CD19-depleted stem cell transplant. The V gene is TRBV3-1, the J gene TRBJ1-1; 7 bases are shared with TRBD1. The TCR sequence derives from a girl under three years old with combined immunodeficiency, due to receive a stem cell transplant. In DNA, the CDR3 is TGTACCAGCAGCGAACCGGAGGACAGGAGTTGGGGGAACACTGAAGCTTTCTTT. Amino acid sequence: CTSSEPEDRSWGNTEAFF.